A single sample gave rise to the 29 T cell receptor beta chains below, sequenced in a study of T cell responses to AZD1222 COVID-19 vaccine. Assay used: immunoSEQ multiplex PCR; TCRdb lists only in-frame clones, some missing. The data contain 84,000 or so clones, 88% of them singletons. The sequencing here drew on peripheral blood, taken on day 0 of AZD1222 vaccination. The receptors were gathered from an adult in good health.

This sequence joins TRBV19 and TRBJ1-2; no firm D call. The length of the CDR3 is 17 residues. V lost 5 bases and J 5 bases, leaving 24 bases between the germline ends. Germline V CDR1 and CDR2: LNHDA, SQIVND (reference sequence). CDR3 sequence: CASSSGVGPGQKYGYTF. CDR3 DNA: TGTGCCAGTAGTTCCGGTGTAGGGCCGGGCCAGAAATATGGCTACACCTTC.

This clone was recorded only once. The CDR3 DNA reads as TGCGCCAGCAGCTTGGAGGCAGCCAAGAACACTGAAGCTTTCTTT. Protein sequence: CASSLEAAKNTEAFF. This chain uses TRBV5-1 with TRBJ1-1; D is uncertain. Germline values: CDR1 SGHRS, CDR2 YFSETQ. CDR3 length: 15 residues. The ends were cut back, 0 bases at V and 1 base at J, with 10 bases in the middle.

V and J are TRBV28 and TRBJ1-1, with D perhaps TRBD1 (5 bases). V was shortened by 4 bases and J by 6 bases, with 24 bases between the two germline ends. The germline gives CDR1 MDHEN, CDR2 SYDVKM. This CDR3 is 17 amino acids long. The CDR3 DNA is TGTGCCAGCAGTTCACACCTTAGACAGAGCCTGATGGCTGAAGCTTTCTTT. Amino acids: CASSSHLRQSLMAEAFF.

The chain is built from TRBV6-2 or TRBV6-3 and TRBJ2-5, with 8 bases aligning to TRBD1. CDR3 length: 16 residues. The J segment lost 4 bases and the V segment lost 5 bases, leaving 12 bases of the junction unmatched. Germline lookup yields CDR1 MNHEY and CDR2 SVGEGT. The CDR3 loop reads CASSSRRQGTRETQYF. The DNA of the CDR3 is TGTGCCAGCAGTAGCCGGAGACAGGGGACTCGAGAGACCCAGTACTTC.

V and J are TRBV11-2 and TRBJ2-7; 8 positions match TRBD2. V shed 1 base, J shed 0 bases, and the junction held 5 bases outside the gene matches. Germline V CDR1 and CDR2: SGHAT, FQNNGV. There are 16 residues in the CDR3. In DNA form, the CDR3 reads TGTGCCAGCAGCTTAGCCGTAGCGGGAAGCTCCTACGAGCAGTACTTC. This translates into CASSLAVAGSSYEQYF.

V gene TRBV7-6 combines with J gene TRBJ2-3; 11 bases are shared with TRBD2. This CDR3 region has 17 residues. V lost 2 bases to trimming and J lost 5 bases; unmatched junction nucleotides: 9. Germline-derived CDR1 and CDR2 are SGHVS and FNYEAQ. The CDR3 DNA is TGTGCCAGCAGCTTAAGCCGACTAGCGGGACGGGAAGATACGCAGTATTTT. Protein: CASSLSRLAGREDTQYF.

The chain recombines TRBV28 with TRBJ2-7, with 8 bases that match TRBD2. Germline CDR1 is MDHEN and CDR2 is SYDVKM. The junction had 12 bases not matched to a gene; V was cut back by 5 bases and J by 9 bases. This CDR3 is 14 amino acids long. CDR3 sequence reads: CASSTGGSLRGQYF. CDR3 DNA sequence: TGTGCCAGCAGTACGGGAGGGTCCCTACGCGGGCAGTACTTC.

The genes are TRBV10-3 and TRBJ1-2; TRBD1 matches at 8 bases. Germline CDR1 and CDR2: ENHRY and SYGVKD. The CDR3 totals 14 residues. Unmatched junction bases numbered 5, after V lost 6 bases and J lost 2 bases. CDR3 amino acids: CAIRNRGTNYGYTF. The CDR3 DNA reads TGTGCCATCAGGAACAGGGGGACAAACTATGGCTACACCTTC.

The CDR3 loop is CASSGGPQQYF. The CDR3 DNA sequence: TGTGCCAGCAGCGGCGGGCCTCAGCAGTACTTC. J is TRBJ2-7 and V is TRBV27; possibly TRBD2 for D (5 bases). The CDR3 spans 11 residues. CDR1 and CDR2 from the germline V gene are MNHEY and SMNVEV (reference sequence). Trimming pared 6 bases from V and 8 bases from J, leaving 11 bases between.

The rearrangement links TRBV27 to TRBJ1-6; D is possibly TRBD1 (6 bases). The germline V gene has CDR1 MNHEY and CDR2 SMNVEV (reference sequence). Trimming pared 2 bases from V and 5 bases from J, leaving 22 bases between. The CDR3 spans 19 residues. CDR3 region: CASSLGSSTRGLHNSPLHF. CDR3 nucleotides: TGTGCCAGCAGTTTAGGTTCCTCGACCAGGGGTCTCCATAATTCACCCCTCCACTTT.

The chain carries TRBV7-9 and TRBJ2-7; D uncertain. Germline assignment: CDR1 SEHNR and CDR2 FQNEAQ (reference sequence). Trimming removed 2 bases at V and 3 bases at J, with 5 bases between. The CDR3 has 12 residues. The DNA for the CDR3 is TGTGCCAGCAGCTTATATCACTACGAGCAGTACTTC. Protein sequence: CASSLYHYEQYF.

The rearrangement joins TRBV19 to TRBJ1-5; weak D call: TRBD1 (6 bases). The CDR3 extends over 13 amino acids. Trimming cost V 8 bases and J 3 bases, with 11 bases left between them. Per the germline V gene, CDR1 is LNHDA and CDR2 is SQIVND (reference sequence). CDR3 sequence reads: CASGGHNNQPQHF. DNA for the CDR3: TGTGCCAGTGGGGGACACAACAATCAGCCCCAGCATTTT.

This clone was counted between two and nine times. The chain links TRBV28 to TRBJ2-5; 11 nucleotides agree with TRBD2. The CDR3 has 16 residues. Germline V gene sequence: CDR1 MDHEN, CDR2 SYDVKM. The ends lost 5 bases at V and 2 bases at J; junction bases unmatched: 7. The CDR3 sequence: CASSPPRLAGQETQYF. The CDR3 nucleotides are TGTGCCAGCAGTCCCCCCCGACTAGCGGGACAAGAGACCCAGTACTTC.

This clone was recorded once. Its ends do not fully match the called genes, so a read error is possible. This sequence joins TRBV13 and TRBJ2-1; the D gene is possibly TRBD2 (6 bases). CDR1 is PRHDT, CDR2 FYEKMQ, per germline (reference sequence). This CDR3 has 14 residues. The CDR3 DNA reads TGTGCCAGCAGCCTGAATTCCCGCCGGGACTTTGGGGTCTTC. This sequence encodes CASSLNSRRDFGVF.

The chain carries TRBV7-8 and TRBJ2-7; D is ambiguous. Germline CDR1 SGHVS, CDR2 FQNEAQ. The germline V and J ends were trimmed by 1 base and 0 bases, with 13 bases remaining between them. This CDR3 spans 16 amino acids. The CDR3, as DNA: TGTGCCAGCAGCTTAGAAGTGCTGGGCGGCTCCTACGAGCAGTACTTC. Translating gives CASSLEVLGGSYEQYF.

This clone came up a few times. The chain links TRBV9 to TRBJ1-1, with 7 bases lining up with TRBD1. The CDR3 has 16 residues. CDR1 is SGDLS and CDR2 is YYNGEE in the germline V gene. The V and J ends lost 6 bases and 1 base, in that order; junction bases with no gene match: 12. The CDR3 region is CASKRQGQPTNTEAFF. The CDR3 DNA reads TGTGCCAGCAAGCGACAGGGCCAACCTACGAACACTGAAGCTTTCTTT.

The chain uses TRBV28 and TRBJ2-2; no reliable D call. The CDR3 loop spans 13 amino acids. Trimming left V 4 bases short and J 7 bases short, with 10 bases between. Germline CDR1 and CDR2: MDHEN and SYDVKM. The CDR3 DNA is TGTGCCAGCAGTTCGGACCCCCACGGGGAGCTGTTTTTT. Amino acids: CASSSDPHGELFF.

V gene TRBV28 combines with J gene TRBJ1-1, with D perhaps TRBD1 (6 bases). In germline, CDR1 is MDHEN, CDR2 SYDVKM. The CDR3 has 15 residues. V was cut by 1 base and J by 0 bases, with 9 bases left in between. The CDR3 region is CASSLLDSLNTEAFF. CDR3 bases: TGTGCCAGCAGTTTATTGGACAGCTTGAACACTGAAGCTTTCTTT.

This chain links TRBV5-4 with TRBJ2-6; D might be TRBD2 (5 bases). V was clipped by 4 bases and J by 0 bases, with 8 bases between them. There are 15 residues in the CDR3. CDR1 is SGHNT, CDR2 YYREEE, per germline (reference sequence). Here the CDR3 DNA reads TGTGCCAGCAGCGGGGAGAGCTCTGGGGCCAACGTCCTGACTTTC. This sequence encodes CASSGESSGANVLTF.

CDR3 protein: CASTDGLAGGNEQFF. CDR3 sequence (DNA): TGTGCCAGCACTGACGGACTAGCGGGAGGGAATGAGCAGTTCTTC. The rearrangement uses TRBV2 and TRBJ2-1; TRBD2 matches at 15 bases. Germline assignment: CDR1 SNHLY and CDR2 FYNNEI. V was pared by 7 bases and J by 7 bases, with 5 bases of the junction left unmatched. The CDR3 extends over 15 amino acids. The full variable domain, completed using reference TRBV2 and TRBJ2-1, is EPEVTQTPSHQVTQMGQEVILRCVPISNHLYFYWYRQILGQKVEFLVSFYNNEISEKSEIFDDQFSVERPDGSNFTLKIRSTKLEDSAMYFCASTDGLAGGNEQFFGPGTRLTVL.

This chain links TRBV5-5 with TRBJ2-7; 16 bases map to TRBD2. The CDR3 length is 19 residues. CDR1 and CDR2 from the germline V gene are SGHKS and YYEKEE (reference sequence). V shed 4 bases and J 3 bases; nucleotides not matched to a gene: 13. As DNA, the CDR3 is TGTGCCAGCAGCCAGAAGGGGACTAGCGGGAGGGCTCGCCTCTACGAGCAGTACTTC. As protein: CASSQKGTSGRARLYEQYF.

This clone was picked up a small number of times. Other DNA sequences of this sample code for an identical CDR3. The chain joins TRBV29-1 to TRBJ1-1; no firm D call. Per the germline V gene, CDR1 is SQVTM and CDR2 is ANQGSEA. The V end lost 4 bases, the J end lost 1 base, and 4 bases lay between the germline ends. The CDR3 covers 11 residues. The CDR3 nucleotides read TGCAGCGTTGTACAGAACACTGAAGCTTTCTTT. Translating it yields CSVVQNTEAFF.

This CDR3 reads CASSAGGTQYF. CDR3 coding DNA: TGTGCCAGCAGCGCAGGGGGGACCCAGTACTTC. The rearrangement links TRBV5-5 to TRBJ2-5; 7 nucleotides align to TRBD1. CDR3 size: 11 residues. In germline, CDR1 is SGHKS, CDR2 YYEKEE (reference sequence). V trimming: 4 bases; J trimming: 7 bases; junction bases outside the gene matches: 1.

CDR3 DNA: TGTGCCAGCAGCAAAAGGGAGACGGGCCGATACCTCCCCCTCTACGAGCAGTACTTC. This codes for CASSKRETGRYLPLYEQYF. V is TRBV21-1 and J is TRBJ2-7; the DNA was not used to check the table's D call, TRBD2. TRBV21-1 is described as a pseudogene. The CDR3 has 19 residues.

The rearrangement uses TRBV7-8 and TRBJ1-3; TRBD1 matches 8 bases. Trimming took 5 bases from V and 0 from J; bases not matched to a gene: 6. Germline V CDR1 and CDR2: SGHVS, FQNEAQ. This CDR3 comprises 16 residues. CDR3 in amino acids: CASSRGQGASGNTIYF. The CDR3 DNA is TGTGCCAGCAGCCGCGGACAGGGCGCCTCTGGAAACACCATATATTTT.

The V and J genes are TRBV5-1 and TRBJ2-4; 9 bases are a match to TRBD2. The CDR3 length is 19 residues. Germline CDR1 SGHRS, CDR2 YFSETQ. V lost 3 bases, J lost 0 bases, and 13 bases stayed unmatched. Written as DNA, the CDR3 is TGCGCCAGCAGCTCGTCTGGAGCGGGAGGACTCCTAGCCAAAAACATTCAGTACTTC. Translation gives CASSSSGAGGLLAKNIQYF.

The V gene is TRBV5-4, the J gene TRBJ2-1; the D gene could be TRBD1 or TRBD2 (7 bases each). The CDR3 runs 12 residues. Trimming stripped 2 bases from V and 15 bases from J, with 15 bases between. CDR1 and CDR2 (germline): SGHNT, YYREEE (reference sequence). CDR3 sequence: CASSFRGDRRFF. CDR3 DNA sequence: TGTGCCAGCAGCTTTCGGGGGGACAGAAGGTTCTTC.

The chain's CDR3 is CASTPPTTGGGYGYTF. In DNA form, the CDR3 reads TGTGCCAGCACCCCACCTACTACAGGGGGCGGCTATGGCTACACCTTC. The J gene is TRBJ1-2, the V gene TRBV7-9; 9 nucleotides align to TRBD1. The CDR3 contains 16 residues. CDR1 is SEHNR, CDR2 FQNEAQ, per germline (reference sequence). Trimming removed 7 bases from V and 4 bases from J; junction bases left unmatched: 13. The complete variable domain, with remaining parts taken from reference TRBV7-9 and TRBJ1-2, reads DTGVSQNPRHKITKRGQNVTFRCDPISEHNRLYWYRQTLGQGPEFLTYFQNEAQLEKSRLLSDRFSAERPKGSFSTLEIQRTEQGDSAMYLCASTPPTTGGGYGYTFGSGTRLTVV.

This chain connects TRBV10-3 to TRBJ1-3, with 8 nucleotides matching TRBD1. Germline CDR1 ENHRY, CDR2 SYGVKD. The CDR3 loop spans 18 amino acids. Losses at the gene ends were 6 bases for V and 0 bases for J; bases not matched to a gene: 13. This chain's CDR3 is CAISLPGQGAVSGNTIYF. CDR3 DNA: TGTGCCATCAGCCTCCCCGGTCAGGGGGCCGTCTCTGGAAACACCATATATTTT.